The sequence of this T cell receptor beta chain was determined in a study of T-cell reconstitution after alpha-beta-depleted transplantation in children. The study, taken as a whole, reports: Several hundred rapidly expanded clones from non-depleted graft cells reportedly supplied alpha-beta T cells about two months post-transplant. By one year post-transplant, T-cell counts and diversity largely arose from T cells that were newly produced. In some patients, recipient T cells and intrathymic progenitors surviving conditioning explained high day-60 diversity.

In germline, CDR1 is KGHDR, CDR2 SFDVKD. The CDR3 has 19 amino acids. Unmatched junction bases numbered 9, after V lost 0 bases and J lost 2 bases. It was with unique molecular identifiers that the TCRbeta library was prepared. TCRdb used MiXCR to reprocess the PCR reads, holding one entry per CDR3 protein. The sample records fewer than 550,000 distinct CDR3 sequences, about an eighth being singletons. This clonotype was observed a few times. Its antigen remains unidentified. The source is a female patient between 2 and 15 years old who had a stem cell transplant for aplastic anemia, so the T cells may come from the graft donor. The gene calls are TRBV24-1 and TRBJ2-1; TRBD2 aligns across 10 bases. This specimen consisted of PBMCs, mostly from graft donor cells, obtained 180 days after TCRalphabeta/CD19-depleted stem cell transplant. CDR3 residues: CATSDLTSGNVRAYNEQFF. CDR3 DNA sequence: TGTGCCACCAGTGATTTGACTAGCGGGAATGTTAGAGCCTACAATGAGCAGTTCTTC.